This TCR beta chain was documented in a study of blood T cell repertoires in COVID-19. After removal of 7 bases from V and 2 bases from J, the junction contained 8 bases not matched to a gene. This CDR3 spans 15 amino acids. Germline loops: CDR1 SQVTM, CDR2 ANQGSEA. TCRdb's copy holds only in-frame clones and misses some; the assay was immunoSEQ multiplex PCR. The data show 190,000 or so clones, approximately 90% seen once. Cohort assignment relied on participant-reported clinical history. This clone was seen just once. The TCR was taken from a woman in her twenties or thirties who had recovered from COVID-19. Sequences were obtained from PBMCs or T cells enriched from blood (not recorded which). The chain carries TRBV29-1 and TRBJ2-1, with 10 bases identical to TRBD2. The CDR3 is CSARLAGGPYNEQFF. As DNA, the CDR3 is TGCAGCGCCCGACTAGCGGGCGGGCCCTACAATGAGCAGTTCTTC.